The T cell receptor (beta chain) described here comes from a study of T cells after yellow fever vaccination. As for the study in general: Preparation of fractions with low cell numbers was performed using SMART-Seq v4 Ultra Low Input.

This clonotype was detected many times. The antigen is not known. General observations from the study: Peaking on day 5 versus 15, the secondary response was faster but weaker. Clonotype sharing between CD4 and CD8 compartments was small.

MiXCR, applied by TCRdb to the 5' RACE reads, yields one record per CDR3 protein. This table has about 360,000 distinct CDR3 sequences, more than 5.5% appearing once. Germline CDR1 SGHTA, CDR2 FQGNSA. Trimming shortened V by 0 bases and J by 14 bases, and 25 bases separated the two germline ends. The CDR3 is 16 residues long. The sequence derives from a man younger than 40 who received the YFV17D yellow fever vaccine. The chain has TRBV7-2 and TRBJ1-2, with D unclear. Sequenced material: PBMCs, taken 5 days after the yellow fever booster vaccination. The CDR3, as DNA: TGTGCCAGCAGCTTAGCGCAGGTGGTGGGTTTGGATGGGTGGACCTTC. It codes for CASSLAQVVGLDGWTF.